The entry below describes one T cell receptor (beta chain). Its target is not known. TCRdb independently ran MiXCR on the RACE reads; one entry per CDR3 protein. The sample has about 46,000 distinct CDR3 sequences; approximately 8.8% are singletons. Time point noted: pre-sensitization, week 0. Treatment: therapeutic diphenylcyclopropenone sensitization with weekly scalp DPC. These data belong to a study of human T cells and chemical hapten exposure. The study, taken as a whole, reports: Expanded TCRs created a significantly greater count of big CDR3 similarity clusters than controls did.

The V end was cut by 0 bases, the J end by 5 bases, with 13 bases between. The CDR3 totals 15 residues. Germline CDR1 is SGHRS and CDR2 is YFSETQ. V usage is TRBV5-1 and J usage is TRBJ2-3, with unresolved D. The sequence was collected from a woman aged 40 to 55 with alopecia areata. Some clones in this sample may be carry-over from other donors' samples. Here the sequenced sample was whole blood, taken in connection with sensitization to the hapten diphenylcyclopropenone (DPC). CDR3 loop: CASSLVSSRGDTQYF. CDR3 bases: TGCGCCAGCAGCTTGGTTAGTAGCCGCGGAGATACGCAGTATTTT.